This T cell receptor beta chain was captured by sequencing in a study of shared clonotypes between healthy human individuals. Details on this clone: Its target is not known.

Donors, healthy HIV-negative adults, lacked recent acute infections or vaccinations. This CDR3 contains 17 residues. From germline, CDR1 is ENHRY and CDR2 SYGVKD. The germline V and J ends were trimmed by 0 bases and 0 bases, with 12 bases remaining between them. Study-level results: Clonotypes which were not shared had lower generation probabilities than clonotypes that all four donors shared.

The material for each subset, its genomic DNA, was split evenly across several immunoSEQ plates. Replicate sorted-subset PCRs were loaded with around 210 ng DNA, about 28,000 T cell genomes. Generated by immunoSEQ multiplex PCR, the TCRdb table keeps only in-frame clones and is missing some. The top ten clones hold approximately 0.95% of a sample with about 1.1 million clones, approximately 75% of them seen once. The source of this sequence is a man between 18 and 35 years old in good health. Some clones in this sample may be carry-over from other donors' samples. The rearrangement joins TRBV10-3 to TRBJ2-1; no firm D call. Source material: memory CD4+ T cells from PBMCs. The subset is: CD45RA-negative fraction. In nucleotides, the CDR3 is TGTGCCATCAGTGAGTCGAGAGGCAGTAGCTCCTACAATGAGCAGTTCTTC. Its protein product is CAISESRGSSSYNEQFF.